This is a list of T cell receptor beta chains from one sample in a study of tumor and adjacent non-tumor tissue in lung cancer. From the multiplex PCR reads, TCRdb called clonotypes with MiXCR, one entry per CDR3 protein. In the table there are roughly 70,000 distinct CDR3 sequences, about three quarters of which are singletons. Sequenced material: lung tumor tissue. These receptors came from a man aged 55 to 69 with non-small cell lung cancer. The CDR3 runs from the conserved cysteine through the conserved F or W. A D gene is named only where the DNA matches it firmly. Size values are once, few and many counts, or a class for expanded clones, and some rows have none.

v_call	d_call	clone_size	j_call	cdr3_nt	cdr3_aa
TRBV6-2/TRBV6-3	.	.	TRBJ2-3	TGTGCAAGCAGTTACTCCCTCCAGGTTAGCACAGATACGCAGTATTTT	CASSYSLQVSTDTQYF
TRBV10-3	.	.	TRBJ1-5	TGTGCCATCAGTGGCCTCAATAGCAATCAGCCCCAGAATTTT	CAISGLNSNQPQNF
TRBV20-1	.	.	TRBJ2-4	TGCATTGCTAGAGGCCCGGAAGACATTCAGTACTTC	CIARGPEDIQYF
TRBV30	TRBD2	.	TRBJ2-5	TGTGCCTGGAGTAGCCTAGCGGGAGCGGAGACACAGTACTTC	CAWSSLAGAETQYF
TRBV5-4	TRBD1	many	TRBJ1-2	TGTGCCAGCAGCCCGGGACAGAACTATGGCTACACCTTC	CASSPGQNYGYTF
TRBV29-1	.	few	TRBJ2-7	TGCAGCGTTCGTCGCGACTACGAGCAGCACTTC	CSVRRDYEQHF
TRBV29-1	.	.	TRBJ2-1	TGCAGCGTTGATCGCAGCGCATCCTACAATGAGCCGTTCTTC	CSVDRSASYNEPFF
TRBV15	.	.	TRBJ2-7	TGTGCCACCAGCAGAGACCGACAAACCTACGAGCAGTACTTC	CATSRDRQTYEQYF
TRBV20-1	TRBD1	.	TRBJ2-4	TGCAGTGTTCCCGGACAGGGAGGAAACATTCATTACTTC	CSVPGQGGNIHYF
TRBV29-1	.	.	TRBJ2-3	TGCAGCGATCTGCACAGATCGGTCACGCAGTATTTT	CSDLHRSVTQYF
TRBV29-1	.	.	TRBJ1-1	TGCAGCATCTACACAACCACCCACACTAAAGCTTTCTTT	CSIYTTTHTKAFF
TRBV18	TRBD2	once	TRBJ2-1	TGTGCCAGCCCACCGGGACTAGCGACTTACAATGAGCAGTTCTTC	CASPPGLATYNEQFF
TRBV6-1	.	.	TRBJ2-7	TGTGCCAGCAGTGAGACGGCAGCCGAAAGCTCCTACGAGCAGTACTTC	CASSETAAESSYEQYF
TRBV11-1	.	.	TRBJ2-1	TGTGCCAGCAGCTTCGGGATACTAGAAAATGAGCAGTTCTTC	CASSFGILENEQFF